The 25 T cell receptor beta chains listed next were all sequenced from one sample in a study of spatial heterogeneity in lung cancer. Regarding the study as a whole: Intratumoral expanded alpha and beta TCR counts were found to track tumor mutation counts.

Time point reported: sample taken at primary tumor resection. For these receptors, no antigen is known. TCRdb passed the 5' RACE reads through MiXCR, listing each CDR3 protein once. The sample contains 6,900 or so distinct CDR3 sequences, approximately 12% of which appear only once. Specimen: lung tumor tissue, collected at surgery. These receptors came from a male donor with early-stage non-small cell lung cancer.

This clonotype was counted ten times or more. The rearrangement joins TRBV24-1 to TRBJ2-1, with 9 positions matching TRBD2. The CDR3 has 16 residues. V shed 0 bases, J shed 5 bases, and the junction held 4 bases outside the gene matches. Germline V CDR1 and CDR2: KGHDR, SFDVKD. The CDR3 region is CATSDLIAGAHNEQFF. The CDR3 nucleotides read TGTGCCACCAGTGATTTGATAGCGGGAGCCCACAATGAGCAGTTCTTC.

This clonotype is classed as large. The rearrangement links TRBV20-1 to TRBJ2-1; 10 nucleotides agree with TRBD2. Germline loops: CDR1 DFQATT, CDR2 SNEGSKA (reference sequence). The CDR3 spans 15 residues. V shed 3 bases and J 7 bases; nucleotides not matched to a gene: 9. CDR3: CSARKTSGIGNEQFF. The CDR3 nucleotides are TGCAGTGCTAGGAAAACTAGCGGGATAGGTAATGAGCAGTTCTTC.

This clonotype occurred many times. V and J are TRBV29-1 and TRBJ1-1; the D gene is possibly TRBD1 (5 bases). The CDR3 is 14 amino acids. Germline V gene lookup returns CDR1 SQVTM and CDR2 ANQGSEA. V shed 0 bases and J shed 0 bases, with 8 bases lying between them. CDR3 nucleotide sequence: TGCAGCGTTGAAGATGGACACCTGAACACTGAAGCTTTCTTT. It specifies CSVEDGHLNTEAFF. The whole variable domain, remainder taken from reference TRBV29-1 and TRBJ1-1, is SAVISQKPSRDICQRGTSLTIQCQVDSQVTMMFWYRQQPGQSLTLIATANQGSEATYESGFVIDKFPISRPNLTFSTLTVSNMSPEDSSIYLCSVEDGHLNTEAFFGQGTRLTVV.

This clonotype was observed many times. The genes are TRBV5-1 and TRBJ2-2; TRBD2 agrees at 7 bases. Unmatched junction bases numbered 3, after V lost 0 bases and J lost 4 bases. The CDR3 extends over 15 amino acids. Germline V CDR1 and CDR2: SGHRS, YFSETQ. CDR3 coding DNA: TGCGCCAGCAGCTTGGTTGCGGGAGCCACCGGGGAGCTGTTTTTT. This gives the protein CASSLVAGATGELFF.

The chain joins TRBV27 to TRBJ2-7; 12 bases align to TRBD2. This CDR3 spans 15 amino acids. The germline V gene has CDR1 MNHEY and CDR2 SMNVEV (reference sequence). With 0 bases clipped from V and 5 bases from J, the junction kept 2 bases outside the gene matches. Here the CDR3 DNA reads TGTGCCAGCAGTTTATCGTCTAGCGGGAGGGACGAGCAGTACTTC. Amino acids: CASSLSSSGRDEQYF.

This clonotype came up many times. The J gene is TRBJ2-5, the V gene TRBV12-3 or TRBV12-4; 7 positions match TRBD2. The CDR3 sequence is 15 residues long. Trimming removed 6 bases from V and 2 bases from J; junction bases left unmatched: 9. The CDR3 protein is CASRPTRGTQETQYF. The CDR3, as DNA: TGTGCCAGCAGGCCTACGCGGGGGACTCAAGAGACCCAGTACTTC.

In its sample, this clonotype was seen a few times. The chain combines TRBV7-9 with TRBJ2-5; 12 nucleotides align to TRBD2. CDR1 and CDR2 from the germline V gene are SEHNR and FQNEAQ (reference sequence). Trimming removed 3 bases from V and 1 base from J; junction bases left unmatched: 3. This CDR3 has 16 residues. The CDR3: CASSFGTSGPQETQYF. CDR3 sequence (DNA): TGTGCCAGCAGCTTCGGGACTAGCGGGCCCCAAGAGACCCAGTACTTC.

In this sample, this clonotype turned up a few times. The chain recombines TRBV12-3 or TRBV12-4 with TRBJ2-7; tentatively, D is TRBD1 (6 bases). V was clipped by 10 bases and J by 1 base, with 14 bases between them. This CDR3 contains 13 residues. The CDR3 region has the DNA TGTGCCATTATGGGGGACAATTCCTACGAGCAGTACTTC. Its protein product is CAIMGDNSYEQYF.

The chain carries TRBV5-8 and TRBJ2-3; 11 bases fit TRBD2. The CDR3 has 16 amino acids. The germline CDR1 and CDR2 sequences are SGHTS and YDEGEE. V lost 0 bases and J lost 5; bases outside the gene matches: 5. CDR3 protein: CASSLAQTSGEDTQYF. DNA for the CDR3: TGTGCCAGCAGCTTGGCCCAGACTAGCGGGGAAGATACGCAGTATTTT.

This clonotype was detected a few times. The gene calls are TRBV5-5 and TRBJ2-1, with 9 bases lining up with TRBD1. J lost 4 bases, V lost 1 base, and 6 bases had no gene match. Germline CDR1 is SGHKS and CDR2 is YYEKEE (reference sequence). The CDR3 runs to 16 residues. CDR3 DNA: TGTGCCAGCAGCTTGCCAACAGGGGGCTTATACAATGAGCAGTTCTTC. The encoded protein is CASSLPTGGLYNEQFF.

The chain employs TRBV19 and TRBJ1-1; weak D call: TRBD1 (6 bases). Per the germline V gene, CDR1 is LNHDA and CDR2 is SQIVND (reference sequence). Trimming left V 10 bases short and J 4 bases short, with 10 bases between. The CDR3 contains 11 residues. The CDR3 spells CAIRGGTEAFF. CDR3 DNA: TGTGCCATAAGGGGGGGCACTGAAGCTTTCTTT.

This clonotype was seen only a few times. The gene calls are TRBV7-8 and TRBJ2-4; D gene unclear. This CDR3 is built from 15 residues. Per germline, CDR1 SGHVS and CDR2 FQNEAQ. V lost 5 bases, J lost 0 bases, and 11 bases lay in between. CDR3 nucleotides: TGTGCCAGCAGCCCAGACGAATTAGCCAAAAACATTCAGTACTTC. Encoded protein: CASSPDELAKNIQYF.

This clonotype appeared a single time. In nucleotides, the CDR3 is TGTGCCAGCAGCATCGGGACTAGCGGCAATGAGCAGTTCTTC. Translating gives CASSIGTSGNEQFF. This chain connects TRBV6-5 to TRBJ2-1; 11 bases match TRBD2. In germline, CDR1 is MNHEY, CDR2 SVGAGI. This CDR3 comprises 14 residues. J lost 6 bases, V lost 6 bases, and 4 bases had no gene match.

By proportion, this clonotype is medium-sized. The chain carries TRBV7-2 and TRBJ2-7, with D possibly TRBD1 on 5 matching bases. The germline CDR1 and CDR2 sequences are SGHTA and FQGNSA. V was trimmed by 1 base and J by 2 bases, leaving 9 bases between them. CDR3 size: 14 residues. CDR3 in DNA: TGTGCCAGCAGCTTAGAGCAGGGCACCTACGAGCAGTACTTC. This encodes CASSLEQGTYEQYF. The full variable domain, its missing parts supplied by reference TRBV7-2 and TRBJ2-7, is GAGVSQSPSNKVTEKGKDVELRCDPISGHTALYWYRQSLGQGLEFLIYFQGNSAPDKSGLPSDRFSAERTGGSVSTLTIQRTQQEDSAVYLCASSLEQGTYEQYFGPGTRLTVT.

The gene calls are TRBV2 and TRBJ2-3; D uncertain. Trimming took 11 bases from V and 1 from J, leaving 13 bases between them. The CDR3 extends over 13 amino acids. From germline, CDR1 is SNHLY and CDR2 FYNNEI. CDR3 region: CAGKSVGTDTQYF. In DNA form, the CDR3 reads TGTGCCGGCAAATCCGTAGGCACAGATACGCAGTATTTT.

The J gene is TRBJ2-2, the V gene TRBV28; D unclear. Germline CDR1 is MDHEN and CDR2 is SYDVKM. Trimming cost V 3 bases and J 3 bases, with 11 bases left between them. The CDR3 has 15 residues. As DNA, the CDR3 is TGTGCCAGCAGTTTGGGCAGATCCCACACCGGGGAGCTGTTTTTT. This encodes CASSLGRSHTGELFF. Full variable domain (outside the CDR3, taken from reference TRBV28 and TRBJ2-2): DVKVTQSSRYLVKRTGEKVFLECVQDMDHENMFWYRQDPGLGLRLIYFSYDVKMKEKGDIPEGYSVSREKKERFSLILESASTNQTSMYLCASSLGRSHTGELFFGEGSRLTVL.

The V call is TRBV11-2, the J call TRBJ2-1; 7 positions match TRBD2. Germline CDR1 SGHAT, CDR2 FQNNGV. The CDR3 consists of 19 residues. V lost 1 base and J lost 0; bases outside the gene matches: 12. In DNA form, the CDR3 reads TGTGCCAGCAGCTTAGGGGGGGGAGCGCCCAAGAGCTCCTACAATGAGCAGTTCTTC. Translated: CASSLGGGAPKSSYNEQFF.

By share, this clonotype counts as medium-sized. This chain links TRBV6-6 with TRBJ2-1, with 11 bases aligning to TRBD2. J gave up 5 bases and V 6 bases, and 0 bases lay outside the gene matches. Looked up from germline, CDR1 is MNHNY and CDR2 is SVGAGI (reference sequence). The length of the CDR3 is 13 residues. CDR3 sequence reads: CASRGLADNEQFF. CDR3 in DNA: TGTGCCAGCAGGGGACTAGCGGACAATGAGCAGTTCTTC.

This clonotype was counted at least ten times. The V call is TRBV30, the J call TRBJ2-5; perhaps TRBD2 as D (6 bases). V shed 4 bases and J shed 2 bases, with 8 bases lying between them. The V gene's germline CDR1 is GTSNPN and CDR2 SVGIG (reference sequence). CDR3 length equals 12 residues. The CDR3 sequence: CAWTEGQETQYF. In DNA form, the CDR3 reads TGTGCCTGGACGGAGGGACAAGAGACCCAGTACTTC.

This clonotype has ten or more counts. The chain has TRBV6-4 and TRBJ2-2; D is possibly TRBD2 (6 bases). This CDR3 has 16 residues. V shed 2 bases and J shed 0 bases, with 10 bases lying between them. The V gene's germline CDR1 is MRHNA and CDR2 SNTAGT. As DNA, the CDR3 is TGTGCCAGCAGTGACCTAGCGCAGACGAACACCGGGGAGCTGTTTTTT. It codes for CASSDLAQTNTGELFF.

By share, this clonotype counts as large (0.1 to 1%). The rearrangement joins TRBV4-3 to TRBJ2-2, with D perhaps matching TRBD1 or TRBD2 (6 bases each). V dropped 0 bases and J dropped 2 bases, with 10 bases sitting between them. The CDR3 has 16 residues. Germline-derived CDR1 and CDR2 are LGHNA and YSLEER. As DNA, the CDR3 is TGCGCCAGCAGCCAAGAGGTCGGGGGCAACACCGGGGAGCTGTTTTTT. Its protein is CASSQEVGGNTGELFF.

The sample holds many counts of this clonotype. The chain has TRBV24-1 and TRBJ2-7; D is ambiguous. Germline CDR1 is KGHDR and CDR2 is SFDVKD. Trimming left V 3 bases short and J 5 bases short, with 10 bases between. CDR3 length: 13 residues. The CDR3, as DNA: TGTGCCACCAGTGATAGCCGCTCGAACGAGCAGTACTTC. Encoded protein: CATSDSRSNEQYF.

In its sample, this clonotype was seen many times. At one end the junction does not follow the germline gene, possibly because of a read error. The chain combines TRBV14 with TRBJ2-7; D ambiguous. The CDR3 totals 14 residues. CDR1 and CDR2 from the germline V gene are SGHDN and FVKESK. The CDR3 nucleotides read TGTGCCAGCAGCCAAGGACTCTACTCCTACGAGCAGTATTTC. It codes for CASSQGLYSYEQYF.

This clonotype was found many times. The chain is built from TRBV28 and TRBJ2-1; weak D call: TRBD2 (6 bases). The ends were cut back, 3 bases at V and 5 bases at J, with 11 bases in the middle. This CDR3 contains 14 residues. Per the germline V gene, CDR1 is MDHEN and CDR2 is SYDVKM. The CDR3 spells CASSFGGTDNEQFF. Written as DNA, the CDR3 is TGTGCCAGCAGTTTCGGGGGAACCGACAATGAGCAGTTCTTC.

This clonotype counts as medium-sized. The rearrangement links TRBV6-1 to TRBJ2-7; possibly TRBD2 for D (6 bases). Trimming stripped 6 bases from V and 6 bases from J, with 21 bases between. The V gene's germline CDR1 is MNHNS and CDR2 SASEGT. The CDR3 extends over 15 amino acids. Here the CDR3 DNA reads TGTGCCAGCAGACCTTCGGCAGCGGGTGCCGGCGAGCAGTACTTC. Protein: CASRPSAAGAGEQYF.